Listed below are T cell receptor beta chains from one sample, sequenced in a study of CD8 T cells in Susac syndrome. TCRdb passed the immunoSEQ multiplex PCR reads through MiXCR, listing each CDR3 protein once. The repertoire holds under 200,000 distinct CDR3 sequences, with roughly 95% as singletons. The sample consisted of CD4+ T cells from PBMCs. The source of these receptors is a human donor with Susac syndrome. Both conserved end residues are part of each CDR3. The D gene is left open where the match is weak. Rows may omit the clone size; those that give it use once, few, many or a size class.

J,V,D,size,CDR3,DNA
TRBJ2-5,TRBV7-9,.,.,CASSADGQETQYF,TGTGCCAGCAGCGCCGACGGGCAAGAGACCCAGTACTTC
TRBJ2-5,TRBV4-1,.,.,CASSQADSQETQYF,TGCGCCAGCAGCCAAGCGGACAGTCAAGAGACCCAGTACTTC
TRBJ2-1,TRBV19,.,.,CASSISYEQFF,TGTGCCAGTAGTATAAGCTATGAGCAGTTCTTC
TRBJ2-1,TRBV3-1,.,.,CASSQRTRQRGNEQFF,TGTGCCAGCAGCCAAAGGACGAGGCAGAGGGGCAATGAGCAGTTCTTC
TRBJ2-1,TRBV24-1,.,.,CATRRGNEQFF,TGTGCCACCAGACGGGGGAATGAGCAGTTCTTC
TRBJ2-7,TRBV9,TRBD2,.,CASSVRGGSPYEQYF,TGTGCCAGCAGCGTACGGGGGGGGAGCCCCTACGAGCAGTACTTC
TRBJ1-5,TRBV6-2/TRBV6-3,.,.,CASRDSPQGAQHF,TGTGCCAGCAGGGACAGTCCCCAAGGGGCCCAGCATTTT
TRBJ2-1,TRBV29-1,.,.,CSVDPAIGNEQFF,TGCAGCGTTGATCCGGCGATAGGGAATGAGCAGTTCTTC
TRBJ2-6,TRBV5-6,.,.,CASSFPAEAGANVLTF,TGTGCCAGCAGCTTCCCGGCTGAGGCTGGGGCCAACGTCCTGACTTTC
TRBJ2-2,TRBV9,TRBD1,.,CASRSTGADTGELFF,TGTGCCAGCAGATCCACAGGGGCTGACACCGGGGAGCTGTTTTTT
TRBJ2-1,TRBV12-3/TRBV12-4,.,.,CASSPRRYNEQFF,TGTGCCAGCAGTCCGAGGCGGTACAATGAGCAGTTCTTC
TRBJ1-2,TRBV18,.,.,CASSPRDSNYGYTF,TGTGCCAGCTCACCCCGGGATTCTAACTATGGCTACACCTTC
TRBJ2-4,TRBV7-3,.,few,CASSVGPKNIQYF,TGTGCCAGCAGCGTAGGGCCCAAAAACATTCAGTACTTC
TRBJ1-1,TRBV27,.,.,CASSPLGQLNTEAFF,TGTGCCAGCAGTCCACTTGGACAGCTGAACACTGAAGCTTTCTTT
TRBJ1-2,TRBV6-2/TRBV6-3,TRBD1,.,CASSNTRTGGNYGYTF,TGTGCCAGCAGCAACACGAGGACAGGGGGTAACTATGGCTACACCTTC
TRBJ1-2,TRBV30,.,.,CAWSVQRGYTF,TGTGCCTGGAGTGTACAAAGGGGCTACACCTTC
TRBJ1-6,TRBV6-1,.,.,CASSERPGTNSPLHF,TGTGCCAGCAGTGAACGGCCAGGGACAAATTCACCCCTCCACTTT
TRBJ2-2,TRBV29-1,.,.,CSVARDGGTGELFF,TGCAGCGTGGCCCGGGACGGCGGCACCGGGGAGCTGTTTTTT
TRBJ2-1,TRBV5-1,.,.,CASSPRDVGEQFF,TGCGCCAGCAGCCCGCGTGACGTGGGTGAGCAGTTCTTC
TRBJ2-2,TRBV29-1,.,.,CSVGEDGELFF,TGCAGCGTCGGAGAAGACGGGGAGCTGTTTTTT
TRBJ1-3,TRBV12-3/TRBV12-4,.,.,CASSFIGSGNTIYF,TGTGCCAGCAGTTTTATCGGCTCTGGAAACACCATATATTTT
TRBJ2-7,TRBV3-1,TRBD1,.,CASSQEGTGNHEQYF,TGTGCCAGCAGCCAAGAGGGGACAGGGAACCACGAGCAGTACTTC
TRBJ2-3,TRBV9,TRBD1,.,CASSPQGAGSNTDTQYF,TGTGCCAGCAGCCCCCAGGGGGCTGGGTCGAATACAGATACGCAGTATTTT
TRBJ2-7,TRBV27,.,.,CASSRTTSSYEQYF,TGTGCCAGCAGCCGGACTACCAGCTCCTACGAGCAGTACTTC
TRBJ2-1,TRBV29-1,.,.,CSVEADNEQFF,TGCAGCGTTGAAGCCGACAATGAGCAGTTCTTC
TRBJ1-2,TRBV7-2,.,.,CASSPNLRTNYGYTF,TGTGCCAGCAGCCCTAATCTACGAACTAACTATGGCTACACCTTC
TRBJ2-5,TRBV28,.,.,CASSSGSGIETQYF,TGTGCCAGCAGTTCAGGGTCAGGGATCGAGACCCAGTACTTC
TRBJ2-7,TRBV12-3/TRBV12-4,.,.,CASSLARDWYEQYF,TGTGCCAGCAGTTTAGCGCGCGACTGGTACGAGCAGTACTTC
TRBJ2-3,TRBV5-1,TRBD1,once,CASSRDRPRDTQYF,TGCGCCAGCAGTCGGGACAGACCTCGAGATACGCAGTATTTT
TRBJ1-2,TRBV29-1,.,few,CSVLIWGADGYTF,TGCAGCGTCCTTATTTGGGGCGCGGATGGCTACACCTTC
TRBJ2-5,TRBV30,.,.,CAWSKRSGETQYF,TGTGCCTGGAGTAAACGGTCCGGAGAGACCCAGTACTTC
TRBJ2-1,TRBV5-4,TRBD1,few,CASSRDREGEQFF,TGTGCCAGCAGCAGGGACAGGGAAGGGGAGCAGTTCTTC
TRBJ2-1,TRBV7-2,.,.,CASSLDLYNEQFF,TGTGCCAGCAGCTTAGACCTCTACAATGAGCAGTTCTTC
TRBJ2-7,TRBV6-5,.,.,CASSYSMTALEQYF,TGTGCCAGCAGTTATAGTATGACAGCTCTCGAGCAGTACTTC
TRBJ1-2,TRBV3-1,.,.,CASSQATGRESGYTF,TGTGCCAGCAGCCAAGCCACAGGCAGGGAGAGCGGCTACACCTTC
TRBJ2-7,TRBV9,.,.,CASSVGGNSYEQYF,TGTGCCAGCAGCGTAGGTGGCAACTCCTACGAGCAGTACTTC
TRBJ1-5,TRBV20-1,.,.,CSARGVVGGQPQHF,TGCAGTGCTAGAGGTGTGGTGGGGGGTCAGCCCCAGCATTTT
TRBJ2-5,TRBV20-1,TRBD2,.,CSASPASGQETQYF,TGCAGTGCTAGCCCCGCTAGCGGCCAAGAGACCCAGTACTTC
TRBJ1-2,TRBV29-1,TRBD1,.,CSDYRDREDYGYTF,TGCAGCGATTACCGGGACAGGGAGGACTATGGCTACACCTTC
TRBJ2-7,TRBV9,.,.,CASSVEGGMSYEQYF,TGTGCCAGCAGCGTAGAGGGCGGGATGTCATACGAGCAGTACTTC
TRBJ1-5,TRBV6-2/TRBV6-3,TRBD1,.,CASSYRGTGVGNQPQHF,TGTGCCAGCAGTTACCGCGGGACAGGGGTGGGCAATCAGCCCCAGCATTTT
TRBJ2-7,TRBV16,TRBD2,.,CASSQRRLAGGYEQYF,TGTGCCAGCAGCCAACGACGACTAGCGGGAGGCTACGAGCAGTACTTC
TRBJ2-2,TRBV7-9,.,.,CASSLSGPKGIGELFF,TGTGCCAGCAGCCTGTCCGGGCCGAAAGGGATCGGGGAGCTGTTTTTT
TRBJ2-1,TRBV12-3/TRBV12-4,.,.,CASSSWYEQFF,TGTGCCAGCAGTTCTTGGTATGAGCAGTTCTTC
TRBJ1-5,TRBV16,TRBD1,.,CASSQRTGRNQPQHF,TGTGCCAGCAGCCAACGGACAGGCCGCAATCAGCCCCAGCATTTT
TRBJ2-1,TRBV28,TRBD1,.,CASRSGGNEQFF,TGTGCCAGCAGATCAGGGGGCAATGAGCAGTTCTTC
TRBJ1-1,TRBV7-8,.,.,CASSGQGQNTEAFF,TGTGCCAGCAGCGGTCAGGGTCAGAACACTGAAGCTTTCTTT
TRBJ1-2,TRBV20-1,.,.,CSAGVDYGYTF,TGCAGTGCCGGGGTAGACTATGGCTACACCTTC
TRBJ1-2,TRBV20-1,.,once,CSARDGGPPGYGYTF,TGCAGTGCTAGAGATGGCGGGCCACCTGGCTATGGCTACACCTTC
TRBJ1-2,TRBV9,.,.,CASSVASTPNYGYTF,TGTGCCAGCAGCGTAGCGTCTACGCCGAACTATGGCTACACCTTC
TRBJ2-2,TRBV2,TRBD1,.,CASSGQGRTGELFF,TGTGCCAGCAGTGGACAGGGGAGGACCGGGGAGCTGTTTTTT
TRBJ2-1,TRBV19,.,.,CASSIRESSDEQFF,TGTGCCAGTAGTATACGGGAGAGTTCCGATGAGCAGTTCTTC
TRBJ1-2,TRBV29-1,TRBD1,.,CSVATGNYGYTF,TGCAGCGTCGCGACAGGGAACTATGGCTACACCTTC